This T cell receptor beta chain was identified in a study of cytomegalovirus exposure and HLA in healthy donors. General study points: In vitro testing confirmed a few CMV-associated chains as specific for CMV antigens. As was reported, the classifier diagnosed cytomegalovirus status with high specificity and sensitivity. Some public TCRs appeared in many individuals, while most sequences were rare.

The PCR was carried out with 60 Vbeta primers and 13 Jbeta primers. Method: immunoSEQ multiplex PCR; TCRdb's copy keeps in-frame clones and lacks some. This table has about 170,000 clones, about 88% appearing once. About this clone itself: The antigen remains undetermined.

The trim removed 9 bases at V and 3 bases at J, leaving 2 bases unmatched. The CDR3 has 13 amino acids. Germline CDR1 is SNHLY and CDR2 is FYNNEI. Sequencing was carried out using PBMCs. This TCR was sampled from a man in his thirties or forties in good health and CMV-seropositive. The genes are TRBV2 and TRBJ2-7; 13 bases agree with TRBD2. Here the CDR3 DNA reads TGTGCCAGAAGGACTAGCGGGAGCTACGAGCAGTACTTC. Translation: CARRTSGSYEQYF.